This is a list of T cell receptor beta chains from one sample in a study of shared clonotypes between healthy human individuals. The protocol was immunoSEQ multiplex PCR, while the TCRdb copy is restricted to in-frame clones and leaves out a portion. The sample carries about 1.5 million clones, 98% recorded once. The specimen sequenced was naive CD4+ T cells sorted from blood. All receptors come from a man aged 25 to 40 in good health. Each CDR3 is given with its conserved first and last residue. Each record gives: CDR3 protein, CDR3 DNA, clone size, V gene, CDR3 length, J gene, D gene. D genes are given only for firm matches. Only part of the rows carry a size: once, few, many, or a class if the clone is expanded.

CASRGGLNTEAFF TGTGCCAGCAGAGGCGGGTTGAACACTGAAGCTTTCTTT NA TRBV25-1 13 TRBJ1-1 NA
CASSFSGGWSNQPQHF TGTGCCAGCAGTTTTTCAGGGGGCTGGAGCAATCAGCCCCAGCATTTT NA TRBV28 16 TRBJ1-5 TRBD1
CASSRGTGGLDTGELFF TGTGCCAGCAGTAGGGGAACCGGAGGCTTGGACACCGGGGAGCTGTTTTTT NA TRBV25-1 17 TRBJ2-2 NA
CASSQDAGFGYTF TGTGCCAGCAGCCAAGATGCTGGGTTTGGCTACACCTTC once TRBV14 13 TRBJ1-2 NA
CASSETGGPVNTQYF TGCGCCAGCAGTGAGACGGGAGGGCCGGTAAATACGCAGTATTTT NA TRBV10-1 15 TRBJ2-3 TRBD2
CASSPGEGVIDTQYF TGTGCCAGCTCACCAGGGGAAGGGGTTATCGATACGCAGTATTTT NA TRBV18 15 TRBJ2-3 NA
CASELAPGHQPQHF TGTGCCAGCGAACTGGCCCCAGGGCATCAGCCCCAGCATTTT NA TRBV28 14 TRBJ1-5 NA
CASIGTGRTMKADTEAFF TGTGCCAGCATTGGGACGGGCCGAACGATGAAAGCGGACACTGAAGCTTTCTTT NA TRBV28 18 TRBJ1-1 NA
CASRPLPGLDYEQYF TGTGCCAGCAGACCGCTCCCGGGACTCGACTACGAGCAGTACTTC NA TRBV28 15 TRBJ2-7 NA
CASSLGAANTEAFF TGTGCCAGCAGCTTGGGGGCCGCAAACACTGAAGCTTTCTTT NA TRBV5-4 14 TRBJ1-1 NA
CASSIVAGDRYEQYF TGTGCCAGTAGTATAGTAGCGGGAGACCGCTACGAGCAGTACTTC NA TRBV19 15 TRBJ2-7 TRBD2
CASSPGLAGGHYEQYF TGCGCCAGCAGCCCGGGACTAGCGGGAGGGCATTACGAGCAGTACTTC NA TRBV5-1 16 TRBJ2-7 TRBD2
CASSLPGAEETQYF TGTGCCAGCAGTTTACCAGGGGCGGAAGAGACCCAGTACTTC once TRBV28 14 TRBJ2-5 NA